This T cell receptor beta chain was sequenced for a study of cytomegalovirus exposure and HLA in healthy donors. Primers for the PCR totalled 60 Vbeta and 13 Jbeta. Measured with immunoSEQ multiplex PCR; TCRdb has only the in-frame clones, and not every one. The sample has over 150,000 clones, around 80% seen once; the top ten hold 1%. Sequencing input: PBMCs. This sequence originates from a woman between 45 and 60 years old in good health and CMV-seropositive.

CDR3 in amino acids: CASSGSGPYEQYF. DNA for the CDR3: TGTGCCAGCAGCGGGAGCGGGCCCTACGAGCAGTACTTC. The chain combines TRBV9 with TRBJ2-7, with D possibly being TRBD2 (6 bases). Germline CDR1 reads SGDLS; CDR2 reads YYNGEE. The germline V and J ends were trimmed by 3 bases and 2 bases, with 9 bases remaining between them. The CDR3 is 13 amino acids.